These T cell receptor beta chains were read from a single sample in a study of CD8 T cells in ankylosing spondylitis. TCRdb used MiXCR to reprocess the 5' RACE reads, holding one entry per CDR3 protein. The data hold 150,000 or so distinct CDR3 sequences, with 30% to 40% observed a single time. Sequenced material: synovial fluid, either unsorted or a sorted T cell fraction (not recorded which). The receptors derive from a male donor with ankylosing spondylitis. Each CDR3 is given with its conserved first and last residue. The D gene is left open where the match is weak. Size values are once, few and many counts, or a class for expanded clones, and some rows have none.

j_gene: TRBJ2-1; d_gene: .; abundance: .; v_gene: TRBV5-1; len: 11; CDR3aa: CASSGKFEQFF; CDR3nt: TGCGCCAGCAGCGGTAAGTTTGAGCAGTTCTTC
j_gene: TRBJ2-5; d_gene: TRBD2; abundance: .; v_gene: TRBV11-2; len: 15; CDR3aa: CASSLQGTSGETQYF; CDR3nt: TGTGCCAGCAGCTTGCAAGGGACTAGTGGGGAGACCCAGTACTTC
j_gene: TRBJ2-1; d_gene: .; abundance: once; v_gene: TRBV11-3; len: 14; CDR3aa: CASSLPGTGKKQFF; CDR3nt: TGTGCCAGCAGCCTCCCCGGAACAGGGAAGAAGCAGTTCTTC
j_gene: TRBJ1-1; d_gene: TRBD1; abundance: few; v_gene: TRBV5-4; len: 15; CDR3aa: CASSSQYRGSTEAFF; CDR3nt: TGTGCCAGCAGCTCTCAATACAGGGGCTCCACTGAAGCTTTCTTT
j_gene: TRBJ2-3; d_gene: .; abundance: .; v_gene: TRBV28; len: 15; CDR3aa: CASSPGFSQGDTQYF; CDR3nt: TGTGCCAGCAGCCCCGGGTTTTCTCAGGGAGATACGCAGTATTTT
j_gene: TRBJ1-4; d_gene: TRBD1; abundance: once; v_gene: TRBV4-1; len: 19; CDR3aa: CASSQLPPGQGRTNEKLFF; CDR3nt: TGCGCCAGCAGCCAACTACCGCCGGGACAGGGGAGAACTAATGAAAAACTGTTTTTT
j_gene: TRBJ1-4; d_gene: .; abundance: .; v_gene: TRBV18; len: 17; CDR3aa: CASSPPGSRSANEKLFF; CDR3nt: TGTGCCAGCTCACCACCCGGGTCGCGGTCGGCTAATGAAAAACTGTTTTTT
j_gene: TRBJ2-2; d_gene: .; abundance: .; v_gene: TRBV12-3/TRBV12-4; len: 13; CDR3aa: CASSLYSDGELFF; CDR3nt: TGTGCCAGCAGTTTATATAGCGACGGGGAGCTGTTTTTT
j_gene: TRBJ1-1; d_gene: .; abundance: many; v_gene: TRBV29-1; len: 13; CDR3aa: CSVGEGTGTEAFF; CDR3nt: TGCAGCGTTGGGGAGGGGACGGGCACTGAAGCTTTCTTT
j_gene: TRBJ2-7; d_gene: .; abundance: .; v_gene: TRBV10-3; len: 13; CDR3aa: CAIAMTVSYEQYF; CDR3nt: TGTGCCATCGCGATGACAGTATCCTACGAGCAGTACTTC
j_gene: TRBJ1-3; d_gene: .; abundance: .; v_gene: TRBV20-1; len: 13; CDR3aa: CSATRETGNTIYF; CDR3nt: TGCAGTGCTACGAGAGAGACTGGAAACACCATATATTTT
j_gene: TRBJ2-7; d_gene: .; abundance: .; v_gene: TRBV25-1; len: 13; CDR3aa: CASSAHVLSEQYF; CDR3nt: TGTGCCAGCAGTGCCCACGTACTCAGCGAGCAGTACTTC
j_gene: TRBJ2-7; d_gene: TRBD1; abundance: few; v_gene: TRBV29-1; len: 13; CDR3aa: CSVWTGQGYEQYF; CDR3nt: TGCAGCGTTTGGACGGGACAGGGCTACGAGCAGTACTTC
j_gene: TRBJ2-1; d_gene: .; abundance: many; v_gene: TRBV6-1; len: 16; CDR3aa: CASSLHSRSSYNEQFF; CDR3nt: TGTGCCAGCAGCCTCCACTCGAGGAGCTCCTACAATGAGCAGTTCTTC
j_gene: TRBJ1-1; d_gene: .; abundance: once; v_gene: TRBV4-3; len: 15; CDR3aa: CASSQDEGFRTEAFF; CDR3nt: TGCGCCAGCAGCCAAGACGAAGGGTTCCGCACTGAAGCTTTCTTT
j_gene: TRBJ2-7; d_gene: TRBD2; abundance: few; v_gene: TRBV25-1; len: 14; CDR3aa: CASSWGGEGYEQYF; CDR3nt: TGTGCCAGCAGTTGGGGGGGGGAAGGCTACGAGCAGTACTTC
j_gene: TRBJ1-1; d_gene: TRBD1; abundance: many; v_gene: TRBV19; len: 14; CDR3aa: CASRGQDMNTEAFF; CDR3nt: TGTGCCAGTAGGGGACAGGACATGAACACTGAAGCTTTCTTT
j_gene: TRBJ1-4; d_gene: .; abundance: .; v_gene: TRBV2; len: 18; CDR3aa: CASSERELLRGGNEKLFF; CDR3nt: TGTGCCAGCAGTGAAAGGGAGCTACTGAGGGGAGGTAATGAAAAACTGTTTTTT
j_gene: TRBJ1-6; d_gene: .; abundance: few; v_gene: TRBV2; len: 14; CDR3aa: CASRADEENSPLHF; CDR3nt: TGTGCCAGCCGCGCGGACGAGGAGAATTCACCCCTCCACTTT
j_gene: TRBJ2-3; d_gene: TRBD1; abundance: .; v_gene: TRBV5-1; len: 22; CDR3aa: CASSLDAGTGRVRWSSTDTQFF; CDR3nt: TGCGCCAGCAGTCTGGACGCCGGGACAGGCAGGGTCAGATGGTCTAGCACAGATACGCAGTTTTTT
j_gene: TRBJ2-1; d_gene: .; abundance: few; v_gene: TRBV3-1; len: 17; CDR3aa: CASSQDPGGGSNNEQFF; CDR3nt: TGTGCCAGCAGCCAAGATCCGGGGGGCGGCTCTAACAATGAGCAGTTCTTC
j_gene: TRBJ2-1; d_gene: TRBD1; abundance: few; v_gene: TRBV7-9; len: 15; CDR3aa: CASSLDRSGTGEQFF; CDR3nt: TGTGCCAGCAGCTTAGACCGCTCGGGGACAGGGGAGCAGTTCTTC
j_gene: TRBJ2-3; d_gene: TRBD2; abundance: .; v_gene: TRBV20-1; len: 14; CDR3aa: CSAIAGGRGDTQYF; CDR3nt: TGCAGTGCGATAGCGGGAGGGCGGGGAGATACGCAGTATTTT
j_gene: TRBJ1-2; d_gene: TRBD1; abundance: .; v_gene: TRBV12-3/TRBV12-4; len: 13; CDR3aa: CASSLQTGIGYTF; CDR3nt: TGTGCCAGCAGTTTACAGACAGGGATCGGCTACACCTTC
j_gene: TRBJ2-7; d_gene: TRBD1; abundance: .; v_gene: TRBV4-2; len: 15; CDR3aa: CASSLDRGALGEQYF; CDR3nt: TGTGCCAGCAGCCTGGACAGGGGAGCCTTGGGTGAGCAGTACTTC
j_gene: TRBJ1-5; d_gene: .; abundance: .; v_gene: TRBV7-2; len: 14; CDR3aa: CASSLDWEGQPQHF; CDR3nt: TGTGCCAGCAGCTTAGACTGGGAAGGTCAGCCCCAGCATTTT
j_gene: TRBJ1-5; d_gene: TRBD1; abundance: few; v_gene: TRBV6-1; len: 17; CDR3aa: CASSKGQGTNSNQPQHF; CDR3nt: TGTGCCAGCAGTAAAGGACAGGGAACAAATAGCAATCAGCCCCAGCATTTT
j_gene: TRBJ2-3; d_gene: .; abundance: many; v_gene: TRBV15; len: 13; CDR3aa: CATSMQTTDTQYF; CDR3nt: TGTGCCACCAGCATGCAGACGACAGATACGCAGTATTTT
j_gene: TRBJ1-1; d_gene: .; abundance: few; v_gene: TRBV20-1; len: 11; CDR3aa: CSAGGRTEAFF; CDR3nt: TGCAGTGCAGGGGGAAGGACTGAAGCTTTCTTT
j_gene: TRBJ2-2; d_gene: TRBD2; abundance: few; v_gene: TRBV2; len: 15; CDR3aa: CASRRVSGSPGELFF; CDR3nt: TGTGCCAGCCGGAGGGTTAGCGGGAGTCCCGGGGAGCTGTTTTTT
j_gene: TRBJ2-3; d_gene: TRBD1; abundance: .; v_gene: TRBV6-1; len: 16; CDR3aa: CASRSLRDRSTDTQYF; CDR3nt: TGTGCCAGCAGGTCCCTCCGGGACAGGAGCACAGATACGCAGTATTTT
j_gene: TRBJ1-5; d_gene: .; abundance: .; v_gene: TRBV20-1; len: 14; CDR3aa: CSASLDRSNQPQHF; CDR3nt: TGCAGTGCTAGTCTCGACAGAAGCAATCAGCCCCAGCATTTT
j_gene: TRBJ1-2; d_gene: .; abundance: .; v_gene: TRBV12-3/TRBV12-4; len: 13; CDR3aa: CASSLSGRYGYTF; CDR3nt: TGTGCCAGCAGTTTATCAGGGAGATATGGCTACACCTTC
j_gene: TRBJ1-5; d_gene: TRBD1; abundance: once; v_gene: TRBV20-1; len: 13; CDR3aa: CSARVQGSQPQHF; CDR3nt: TGCAGTGCTAGAGTACAGGGGAGTCAGCCCCAGCATTTT
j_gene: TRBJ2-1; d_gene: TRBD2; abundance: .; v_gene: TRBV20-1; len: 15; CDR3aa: CSARASLASGNEQFF; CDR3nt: TGCAGTGCTAGAGCATCCCTAGCTAGCGGCAATGAGCAGTTCTTC
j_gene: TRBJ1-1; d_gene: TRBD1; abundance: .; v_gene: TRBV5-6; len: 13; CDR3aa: CASSWTGVTEAFF; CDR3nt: TGTGCCAGCAGCTGGACAGGGGTCACTGAAGCTTTCTTT
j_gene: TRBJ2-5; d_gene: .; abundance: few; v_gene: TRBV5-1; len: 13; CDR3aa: CASSLVGEETQYF; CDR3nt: TGCGCCAGCAGCTTGGTAGGGGAGGAGACCCAGTACTTC
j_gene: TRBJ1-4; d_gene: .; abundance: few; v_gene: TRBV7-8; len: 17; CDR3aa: CASSLGGGGWANEKLFF; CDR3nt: TGTGCCAGCAGCTTAGGAGGGGGGGGTTGGGCTAATGAAAAACTGTTTTTT
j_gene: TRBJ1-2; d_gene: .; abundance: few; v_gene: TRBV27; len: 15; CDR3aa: CASSSDSSANYGYTF; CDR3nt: TGTGCCAGCAGCTCCGACAGTTCAGCTAACTATGGCTACACCTTC
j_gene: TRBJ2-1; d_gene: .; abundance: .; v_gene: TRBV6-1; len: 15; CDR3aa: CASSAVDRVRGEQFF; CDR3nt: TGTGCCAGCAGCGCCGTCGACAGGGTGCGGGGTGAGCAGTTCTTC
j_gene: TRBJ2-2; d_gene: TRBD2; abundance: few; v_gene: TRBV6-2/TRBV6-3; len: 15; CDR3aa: CASSLAGGLTGELFF; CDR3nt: TGTGCCAGCAGTCTAGCGGGAGGATTAACCGGGGAGCTGTTTTTT
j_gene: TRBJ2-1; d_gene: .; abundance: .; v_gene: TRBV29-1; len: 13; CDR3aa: CSVRRSLSDEQFF; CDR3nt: TGCAGCGTGCGAAGAAGTTTGTCCGATGAGCAGTTCTTC
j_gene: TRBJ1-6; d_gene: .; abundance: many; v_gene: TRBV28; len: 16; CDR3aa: CASSSVGSSYNSPLHF; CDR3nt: TGTGCCAGCAGTTCTGTGGGGAGCTCCTATAATTCACCCCTCCACTTT
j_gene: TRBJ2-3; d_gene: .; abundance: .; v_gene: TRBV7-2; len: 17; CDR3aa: CASSPLVWPADTDTQYF; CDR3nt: TGTGCCAGCAGCCCCCTTGTTTGGCCAGCGGACACAGATACGCAGTATTTT
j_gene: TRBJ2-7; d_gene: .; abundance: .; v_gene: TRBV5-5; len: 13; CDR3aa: CASSLAIYYEQYF; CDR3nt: TGTGCCAGCAGCTTGGCGATCTACTACGAGCAGTACTTC
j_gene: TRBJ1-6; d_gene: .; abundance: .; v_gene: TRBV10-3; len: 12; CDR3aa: CAIGQPNSPLHF; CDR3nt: TGTGCCATCGGACAGCCTAATTCACCCCTCCACTTT
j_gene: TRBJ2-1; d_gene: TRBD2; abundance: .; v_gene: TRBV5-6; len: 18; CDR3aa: CASSDRTSGSWTYNEQFF; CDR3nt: TGTGCCAGCAGCGACAGGACTAGCGGGAGTTGGACCTACAATGAGCAGTTCTTC
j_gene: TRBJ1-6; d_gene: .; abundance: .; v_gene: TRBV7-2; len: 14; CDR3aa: CASSLGGAGSPLHF; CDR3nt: TGTGCCAGCAGCTTAGGGGGGGCCGGATCACCCCTCCACTTT
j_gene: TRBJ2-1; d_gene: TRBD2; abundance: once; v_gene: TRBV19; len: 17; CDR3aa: CASSTAPGRGRYNEQFF; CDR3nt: TGTGCCAGTAGTACCGCCCCGGGCCGCGGGAGATACAATGAGCAGTTCTTC